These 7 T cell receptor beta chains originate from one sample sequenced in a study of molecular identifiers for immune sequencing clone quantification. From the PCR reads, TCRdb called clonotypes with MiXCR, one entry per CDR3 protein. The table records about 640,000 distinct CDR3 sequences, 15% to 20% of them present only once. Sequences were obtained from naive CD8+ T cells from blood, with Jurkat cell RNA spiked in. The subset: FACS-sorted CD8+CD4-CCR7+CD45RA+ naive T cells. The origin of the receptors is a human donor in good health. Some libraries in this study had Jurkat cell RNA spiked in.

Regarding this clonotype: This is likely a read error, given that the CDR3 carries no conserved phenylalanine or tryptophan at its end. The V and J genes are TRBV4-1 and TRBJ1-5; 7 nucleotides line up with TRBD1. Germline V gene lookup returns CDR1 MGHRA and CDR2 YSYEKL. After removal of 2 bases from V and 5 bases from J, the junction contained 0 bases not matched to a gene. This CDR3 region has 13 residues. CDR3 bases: TGCGCCAGCAGCCAAACAGGGGATCAGCCCCAGCATTTA. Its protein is CASSQTGDQPQHL.

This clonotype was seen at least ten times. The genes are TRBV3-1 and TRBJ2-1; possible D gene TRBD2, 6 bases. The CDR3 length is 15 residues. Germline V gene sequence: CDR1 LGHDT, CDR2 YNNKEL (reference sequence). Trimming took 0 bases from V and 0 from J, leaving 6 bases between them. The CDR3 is CASSQDGSSYNEQFF. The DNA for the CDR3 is TGTGCCAGCAGCCAAGACGGGAGCTCCTACAATGAGCAGTTCTTC.

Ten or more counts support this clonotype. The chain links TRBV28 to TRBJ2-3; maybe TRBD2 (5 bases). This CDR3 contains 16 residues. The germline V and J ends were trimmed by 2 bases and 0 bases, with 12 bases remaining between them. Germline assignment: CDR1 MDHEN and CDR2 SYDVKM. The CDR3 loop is CASSLLAGTSTDTQYF. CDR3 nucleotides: TGTGCCAGCAGTTTACTGGCGGGCACTAGCACAGATACGCAGTATTTT.

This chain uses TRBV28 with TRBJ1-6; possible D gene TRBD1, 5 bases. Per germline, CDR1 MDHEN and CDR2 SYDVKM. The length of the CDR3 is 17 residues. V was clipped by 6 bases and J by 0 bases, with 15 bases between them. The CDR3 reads CASSPVQESSYNSPLHF. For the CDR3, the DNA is TGTGCCAGCAGCCCGGTACAGGAAAGCTCCTATAATTCACCCCTCCACTTT.

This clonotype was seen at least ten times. The CDR3 region has the DNA TGTGCCAGCAGCATGGGACAGGGGGTGAACAATGAGCAGTTCTTC. Encoded protein: CASSMGQGVNNEQFF. The chain uses TRBV3-1 and TRBJ2-1; 11 nucleotides match TRBD1. Germline V gene data show CDR1 as LGHDT and CDR2 as YNNKEL (reference sequence). Trimming cost V 5 bases and J 5 bases; bases outside gene matches: 5. CDR3 length: 15 residues.

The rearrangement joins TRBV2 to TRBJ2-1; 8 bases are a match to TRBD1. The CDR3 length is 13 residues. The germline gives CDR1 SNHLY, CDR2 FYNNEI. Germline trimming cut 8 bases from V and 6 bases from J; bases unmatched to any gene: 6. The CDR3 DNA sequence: TGTGCCAGCGGGACAGGCTTTGGCAATGAGCAGTTCTTC. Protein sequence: CASGTGFGNEQFF.

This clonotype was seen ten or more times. CDR3 residues: CASSFLTRGRESTDTQYF. The DNA of the CDR3 is TGTGCCAGCAGTTTCCTCACTCGCGGGAGAGAGAGCACAGATACGCAGTATTTT. The chain has TRBV28 and TRBJ2-3; 7 nucleotides align to TRBD2. V gave up 3 bases and J gave up 0 bases; unmatched junction bases: 12. The CDR3 loop spans 18 amino acids. Per the germline V gene, CDR1 is MDHEN and CDR2 is SYDVKM.